This entry features one T cell receptor (beta chain) sequence. Its antigen remains unidentified. CD8+ T cells were isolated by negative magnetic selection. The authors drew RNA from duplicate vials of roughly 150,000 sorted CD8+ T cells per subset. This entry belongs to a study of human CD8 memory T cell subsets. General study results and limits: There were indications from Chao1 estimates that stem-like memory T cells were more diverse than precursor exhausted T cells. Similar levels of high diversity, measured as normalized Shannon-Wiener diversity, were found in stem-like memory and precursor exhausted T cells, which was not the case for effector memory cells.

Investigators built TCR beta libraries using UMI-labeled 5' RACE. TCRdb reanalyzed the 5' RACE reads, giving one entry per CDR3 protein sequence and no DNA. Across thousands of distinct CDR3 sequences, the top ten clones capture 36% of the sample. Input material: CD8+ effector memory T cells (TEM) sorted from PBMCs. Subset: effector memory CD8 T cells, CCR7- CD45RO+ CD95+. The clonotype originates from a human donor in good health.

This CDR3 is CASSLAGDSPNVNEQFF. The chain has TRBV7-9 and TRBJ2-1; TCRdb lists TRBD2, though no DNA is available to test this call. The length of the CDR3 is 17 residues. Germline values: CDR1 SEHNR, CDR2 FQNEAQ (reference sequence).